The clone carrying this T cell receptor beta chain was seen ten or more times. This entry belongs to a study of CD8 T cells in ankylosing spondylitis. There are 14 residues in the CDR3. Germline CDR1 and CDR2: SGDLS and YYNGEE. The trim removed 3 bases at V and 8 bases at J, leaving 2 bases unmatched. TCRdb analysed the 5' RACE reads with MiXCR anew, one entry per CDR3 protein. The sample holds 40,000 to 50,000 distinct CDR3 sequences, less than 3.5% seen once. The J gene is TRBJ2-1, the V gene TRBV9; 13 bases line up with TRBD2. The receptor comes from a male donor with ankylosing spondylitis or in good health (not recorded which). The material sequenced was blood, either unsorted or a sorted T cell fraction (not recorded which). The CDR3 loop reads CASSGTSGSDEQFF. The CDR3 nucleotides are TGTGCCAGCAGCGGGACTAGCGGGAGCGATGAGCAGTTCTTC.